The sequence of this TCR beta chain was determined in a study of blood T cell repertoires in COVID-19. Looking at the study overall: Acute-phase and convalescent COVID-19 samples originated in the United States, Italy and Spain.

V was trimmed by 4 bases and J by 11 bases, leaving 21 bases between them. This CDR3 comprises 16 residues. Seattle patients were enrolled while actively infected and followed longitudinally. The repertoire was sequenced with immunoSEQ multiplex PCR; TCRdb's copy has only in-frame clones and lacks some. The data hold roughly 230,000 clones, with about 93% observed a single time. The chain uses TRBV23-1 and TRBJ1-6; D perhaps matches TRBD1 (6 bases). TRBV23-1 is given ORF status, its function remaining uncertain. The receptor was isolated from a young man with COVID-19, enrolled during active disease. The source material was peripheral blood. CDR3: CASSRTDSRAGPPLHF. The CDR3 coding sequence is TGCGCCAGCAGTCGAACGGACAGCCGGGCGGGTCCACCCCTCCACTTT.